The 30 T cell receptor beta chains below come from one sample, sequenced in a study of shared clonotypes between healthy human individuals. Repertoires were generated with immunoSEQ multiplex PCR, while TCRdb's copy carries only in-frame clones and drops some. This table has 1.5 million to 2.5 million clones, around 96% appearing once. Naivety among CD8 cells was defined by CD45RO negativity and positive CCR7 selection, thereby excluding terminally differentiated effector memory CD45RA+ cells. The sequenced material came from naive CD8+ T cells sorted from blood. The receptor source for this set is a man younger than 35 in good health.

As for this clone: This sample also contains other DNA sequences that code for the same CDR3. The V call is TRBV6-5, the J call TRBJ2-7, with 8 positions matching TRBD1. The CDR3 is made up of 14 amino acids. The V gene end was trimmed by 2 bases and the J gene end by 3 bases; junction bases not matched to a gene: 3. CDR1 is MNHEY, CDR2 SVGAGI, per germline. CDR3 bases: TGTGCCAGCAGTTACCCGGACAGGGACTACGAGCAGTACTTC. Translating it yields CASSYPDRDYEQYF.

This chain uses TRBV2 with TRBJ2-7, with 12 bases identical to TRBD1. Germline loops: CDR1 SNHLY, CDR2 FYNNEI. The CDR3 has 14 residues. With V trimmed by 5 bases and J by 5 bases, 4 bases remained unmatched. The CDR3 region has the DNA TGTGCCAGCAGTAGGGACAGGGGGCATCACGAGCAGTACTTC. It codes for CASSRDRGHHEQYF.

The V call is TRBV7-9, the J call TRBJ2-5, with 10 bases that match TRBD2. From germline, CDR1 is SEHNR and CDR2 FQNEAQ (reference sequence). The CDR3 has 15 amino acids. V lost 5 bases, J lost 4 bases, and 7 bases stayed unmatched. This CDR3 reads CASSPYSGGAETQYF. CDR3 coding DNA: TGTGCCAGCAGCCCTTACAGCGGGGGGGCAGAGACCCAGTACTTC.

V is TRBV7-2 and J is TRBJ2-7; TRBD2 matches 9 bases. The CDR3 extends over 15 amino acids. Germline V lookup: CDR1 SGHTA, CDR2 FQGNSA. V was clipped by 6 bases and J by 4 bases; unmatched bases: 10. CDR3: CASSFSGGSTYEQYF. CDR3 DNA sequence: TGTGCCAGCAGTTTTAGCGGGGGCAGCACGTACGAGCAGTACTTC.

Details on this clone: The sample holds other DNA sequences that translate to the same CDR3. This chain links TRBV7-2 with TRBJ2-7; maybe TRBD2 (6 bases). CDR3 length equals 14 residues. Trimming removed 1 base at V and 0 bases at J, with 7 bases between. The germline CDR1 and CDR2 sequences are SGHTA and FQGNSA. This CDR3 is CASSLVGSSYEQYF. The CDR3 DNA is TGTGCCAGCAGCTTAGTCGGGAGCTCCTACGAGCAGTACTTC. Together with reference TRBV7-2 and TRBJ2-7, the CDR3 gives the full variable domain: GAGVSQSPSNKVTEKGKDVELRCDPISGHTALYWYRQSLGQGLEFLIYFQGNSAPDKSGLPSDRFSAERTGGSVSTLTIQRTQQEDSAVYLCASSLVGSSYEQYFGPGTRLTVT.

CDR3 loop: CASSPGTAGEQYF. The CDR3, as DNA: TGTGCCAGCAGTCCCGGGACAGCGGGCGAGCAGTACTTC. The chain employs TRBV6-6 and TRBJ2-7; possibly TRBD1 for D (7 bases). The germline CDR1 and CDR2 sequences are MNHNY and SVGAGI (reference sequence). The CDR3 totals 13 residues. V lost 5 bases and J lost 6, with 14 bases in between.

In DNA form, the CDR3 reads TGTGCCAGCAGTATTAGCGGGCACCTCACAGATACGCAGTATTTT. Translating it yields CASSISGHLTDTQYF. The chain employs TRBV27 and TRBJ2-3, with 7 nucleotides matching TRBD2. The J segment lost 2 bases and the V segment lost 5 bases, leaving 7 bases of the junction unmatched. The CDR3 extends over 15 amino acids. Germline V gene sequence: CDR1 MNHEY, CDR2 SMNVEV (reference sequence).

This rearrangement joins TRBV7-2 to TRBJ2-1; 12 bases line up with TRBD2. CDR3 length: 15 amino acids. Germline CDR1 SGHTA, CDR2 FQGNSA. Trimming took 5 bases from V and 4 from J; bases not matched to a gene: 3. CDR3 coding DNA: TGTGCCAGCAGCATAGGACTAGCGGGATACAATGAGCAGTTCTTC. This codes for CASSIGLAGYNEQFF.

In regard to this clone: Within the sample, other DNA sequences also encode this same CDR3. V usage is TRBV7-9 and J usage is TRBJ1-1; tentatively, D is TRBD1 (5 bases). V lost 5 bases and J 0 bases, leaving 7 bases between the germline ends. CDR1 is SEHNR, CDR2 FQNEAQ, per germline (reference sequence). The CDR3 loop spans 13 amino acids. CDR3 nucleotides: TGTGCCAGCAGCCCGACAGTGAACACTGAAGCTTTCTTT. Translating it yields CASSPTVNTEAFF.

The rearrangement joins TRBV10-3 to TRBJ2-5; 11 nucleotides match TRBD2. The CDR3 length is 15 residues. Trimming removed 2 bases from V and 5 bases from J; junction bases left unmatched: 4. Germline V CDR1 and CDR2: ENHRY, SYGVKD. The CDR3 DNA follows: TGTGCCATCAGTGAGGCTAGCGGGGGGCCGGAGACCCAGTACTTC. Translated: CAISEASGGPETQYF.

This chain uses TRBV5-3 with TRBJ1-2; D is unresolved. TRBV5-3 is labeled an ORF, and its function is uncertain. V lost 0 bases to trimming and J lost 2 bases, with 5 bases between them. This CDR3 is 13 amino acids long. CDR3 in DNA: TGTGCCAGAAGCTTGGAAGGGAACTATGGCTACACCTTC. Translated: CARSLEGNYGYTF.

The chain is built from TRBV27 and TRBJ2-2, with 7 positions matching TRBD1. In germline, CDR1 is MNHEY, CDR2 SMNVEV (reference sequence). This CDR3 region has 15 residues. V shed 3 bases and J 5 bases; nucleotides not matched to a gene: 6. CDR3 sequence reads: CASSFIQGWTGELFF. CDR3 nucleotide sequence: TGTGCCAGCAGTTTCATACAGGGGTGGACCGGGGAGCTGTTTTTT.

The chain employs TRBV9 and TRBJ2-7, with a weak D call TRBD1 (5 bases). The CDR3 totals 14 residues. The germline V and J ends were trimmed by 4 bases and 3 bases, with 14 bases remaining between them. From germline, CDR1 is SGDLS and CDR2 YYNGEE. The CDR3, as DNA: TGTGCCAGCAGCTCCAGGGATCTCGACTACGAGCAGTACTTC. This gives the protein CASSSRDLDYEQYF.

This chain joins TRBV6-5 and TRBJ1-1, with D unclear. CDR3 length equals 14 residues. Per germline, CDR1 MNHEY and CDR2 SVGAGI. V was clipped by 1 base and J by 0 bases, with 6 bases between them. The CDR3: CASSYFNLNTEAFF. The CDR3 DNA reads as TGTGCCAGCAGTTACTTCAACCTGAACACTGAAGCTTTCTTT.

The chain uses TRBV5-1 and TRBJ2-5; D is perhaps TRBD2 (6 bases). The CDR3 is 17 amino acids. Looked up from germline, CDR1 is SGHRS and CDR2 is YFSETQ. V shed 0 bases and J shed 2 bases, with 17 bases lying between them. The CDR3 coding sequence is TGCGCCAGCAGCTTGGAAGGTCTACTCCGGGGGCAAGAGACCCAGTACTTC. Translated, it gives CASSLEGLLRGQETQYF. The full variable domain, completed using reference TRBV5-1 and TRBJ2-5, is KAGVTQTPRYLIKTRGQQVTLSCSPISGHRSVSWYQQTPGQGLQFLFEYFSETQRNKGNFPGRFSGRQFSNSRSEMNVSTLELGDSALYLCASSLEGLLRGQETQYFGPGTRLLVL.

This chain's CDR3 is CASSQDRLGQGGEQYF. The CDR3 DNA is TGCGCCAGCAGCCAAGATCGCTTGGGGCAGGGGGGCGAGCAGTACTTC. The V and J genes are TRBV4-3 and TRBJ2-7; perhaps TRBD1 as D (7 bases). Germline CDR1 reads LGHNA; CDR2 reads YSLEER. CDR3 size: 16 residues. V was clipped by 0 bases and J by 6 bases, with 18 bases between them.

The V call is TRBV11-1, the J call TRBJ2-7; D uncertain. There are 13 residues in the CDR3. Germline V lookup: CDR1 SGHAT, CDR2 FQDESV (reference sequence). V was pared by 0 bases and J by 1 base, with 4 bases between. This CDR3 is CASSLAESYEQYF. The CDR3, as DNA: TGTGCCAGCAGCTTAGCGGAGTCCTACGAGCAGTACTTC.

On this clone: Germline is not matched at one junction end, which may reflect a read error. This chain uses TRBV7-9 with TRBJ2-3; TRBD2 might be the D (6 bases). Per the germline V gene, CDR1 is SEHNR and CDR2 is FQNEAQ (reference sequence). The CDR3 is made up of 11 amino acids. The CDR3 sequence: CASSPGPRRDF. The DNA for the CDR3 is TGTGCCAGCAGCCCGGGACCCCGGAGGGATTTT.

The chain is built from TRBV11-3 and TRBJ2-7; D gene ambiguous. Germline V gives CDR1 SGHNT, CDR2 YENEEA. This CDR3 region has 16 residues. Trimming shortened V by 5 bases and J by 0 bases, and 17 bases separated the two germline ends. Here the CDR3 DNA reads TGTGCCAGCAGCACAAATGAAGAGTTAAGCTCCTACGAGCAGTACTTC. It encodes CASSTNEELSSYEQYF.

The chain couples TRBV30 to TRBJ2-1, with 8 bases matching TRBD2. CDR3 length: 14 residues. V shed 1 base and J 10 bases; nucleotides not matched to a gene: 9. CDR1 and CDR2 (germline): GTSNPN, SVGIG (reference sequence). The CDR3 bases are TGTGCCTGGAGTGGCATCGGGGGGGCTAACGAGCAGTTCTTC. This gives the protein CAWSGIGGANEQFF.

CDR3 region: CASSVEAWGANVLTF. CDR3 nucleotides: TGTGCCAGCAGCGTAGAAGCGTGGGGGGCCAACGTCCTGACTTTC. This chain links TRBV9 with TRBJ2-6; D is unresolved. The CDR3 is 15 amino acids. V gave up 0 bases and J gave up 4 bases, with 8 bases separating them. Per the germline V gene, CDR1 is SGDLS and CDR2 is YYNGEE.

CDR3 protein: CASSLPYEQYF. The CDR3 region has the DNA TGCGCCAGCAGCCTTCCCTACGAGCAGTACTTC. The chain joins TRBV10-2 to TRBJ2-7; D is uncertain. Germline V gene sequence: CDR1 WSHSY, CDR2 SAAADI. CDR3 length: 11 residues. Trimming took off 6 bases at V and 2 bases at J, with 5 bases between the two ends.

The CDR3 DNA follows: TGTGCCAGCAGCCAAGGTCGGGGGGACTATGGCTACACCTTC. Encoded protein: CASSQGRGDYGYTF. The chain carries TRBV14 and TRBJ1-2, with a weak D call TRBD1 (5 bases). V lost 1 base and J lost 3, with 9 bases in between. This CDR3 spans 14 amino acids. Germline V gene lookup returns CDR1 SGHDN and CDR2 FVKESK.

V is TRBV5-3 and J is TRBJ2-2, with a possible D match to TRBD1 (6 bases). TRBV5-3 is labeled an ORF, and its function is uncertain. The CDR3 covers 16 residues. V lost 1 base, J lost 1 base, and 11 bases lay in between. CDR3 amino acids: CARSLTRQENTGELFF. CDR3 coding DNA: TGTGCCAGAAGCTTGACACGACAGGAGAACACCGGGGAGCTGTTTTTT.

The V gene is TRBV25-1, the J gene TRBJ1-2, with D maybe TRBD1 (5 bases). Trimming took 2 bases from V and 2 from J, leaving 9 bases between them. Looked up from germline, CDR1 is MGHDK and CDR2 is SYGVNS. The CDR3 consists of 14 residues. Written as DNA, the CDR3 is TGTGCCAGCAGTGAAGGGGGACGAAACTATGGCTACACCTTC. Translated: CASSEGGRNYGYTF.

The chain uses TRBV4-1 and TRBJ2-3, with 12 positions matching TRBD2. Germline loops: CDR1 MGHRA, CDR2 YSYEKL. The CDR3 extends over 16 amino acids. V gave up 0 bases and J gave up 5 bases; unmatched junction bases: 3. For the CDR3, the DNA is TGCGCCAGCAGCCAAGATTGGGGACTAGCGGGAGATACGCAGTATTTT. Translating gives CASSQDWGLAGDTQYF.

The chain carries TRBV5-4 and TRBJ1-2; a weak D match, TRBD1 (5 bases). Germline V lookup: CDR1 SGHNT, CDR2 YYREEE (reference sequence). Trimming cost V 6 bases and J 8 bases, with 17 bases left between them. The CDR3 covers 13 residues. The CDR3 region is CASKSRGSGGYTF. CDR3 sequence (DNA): TGTGCCAGCAAATCTAGGGGCTCAGGAGGCTACACCTTC.

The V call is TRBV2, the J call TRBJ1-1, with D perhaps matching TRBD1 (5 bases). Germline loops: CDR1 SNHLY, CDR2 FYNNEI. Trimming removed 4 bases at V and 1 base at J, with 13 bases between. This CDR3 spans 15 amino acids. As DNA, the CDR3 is TGTGCCAGCAGTGGGGGGAGGCAGCCGAACACTGAAGCTTTCTTT. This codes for CASSGGRQPNTEAFF. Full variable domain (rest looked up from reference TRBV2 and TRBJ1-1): EPEVTQTPSHQVTQMGQEVILRCVPISNHLYFYWYRQILGQKVEFLVSFYNNEISEKSEIFDDQFSVERPDGSNFTLKIRSTKLEDSAMYFCASSGGRQPNTEAFFGQGTRLTVV.

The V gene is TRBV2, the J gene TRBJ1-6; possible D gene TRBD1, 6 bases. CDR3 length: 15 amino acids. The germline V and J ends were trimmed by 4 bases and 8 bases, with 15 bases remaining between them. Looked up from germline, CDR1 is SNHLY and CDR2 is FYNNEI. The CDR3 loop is CASSVGWGQDSPLHF. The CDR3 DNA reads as TGTGCCAGCAGTGTTGGATGGGGGCAGGATTCACCCCTCCACTTT.

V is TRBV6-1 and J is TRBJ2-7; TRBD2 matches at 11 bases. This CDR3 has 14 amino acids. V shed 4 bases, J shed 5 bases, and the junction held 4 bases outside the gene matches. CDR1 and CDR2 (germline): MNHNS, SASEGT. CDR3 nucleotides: TGTGCCAGCAGTGGAGGACTAGCGGGCGACGAGCAGTACTTC. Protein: CASSGGLAGDEQYF.